The 20 T cell receptor beta chains below come from one sample, sequenced in a study of control samples from healthy donors and cancer patients. Profiling relied on immunoSEQ multiplex PCR, and the TCRdb table lists in-frame clones only, not all of them. The table lists some 120,000 clones, roughly 91% of them singletons. Sequenced material: PBMCs. The receptors derive from a man aged 50 or older with head and neck cancer.

This rearrangement joins TRBV7-2 to TRBJ2-3; D is perhaps TRBD1 or TRBD2 (5 bases each). Germline CDR1 reads SGHTA; CDR2 reads FQGNSA. The ends were cut back, 1 base at V and 4 bases at J, with 9 bases in the middle. The CDR3 consists of 14 residues. CDR3 bases: TGTGCCAGCAGCTTAGTGGGGGTGGCAGATACGCAGTATTTT. It is translated as CASSLVGVADTQYF.

CDR3 nucleotide sequence: TGTGCCAGCAGGCTCCGGGGTGTAGGTGCTTTCTTT. Translated, it gives CASRLRGVGAFF. The chain employs TRBV12-3 or TRBV12-4 and TRBJ1-1, with no clear D. The V and J ends lost 6 bases and 11 bases respectively, with 16 bases between them. The CDR3 is 12 amino acids.

CDR3 DNA: TGTGCCAGCGTTCGGTGGGGCCAAGAGACCCAGTACTTC. It is translated as CASVRWGQETQYF. This rearrangement joins TRBV5-6 to TRBJ2-5, with unresolved D. In germline, CDR1 is SGHDT, CDR2 YYEEEE. This CDR3 contains 13 residues. Trimming pared 7 bases from V and 1 base from J, leaving 11 bases between.

V usage is TRBV9 and J usage is TRBJ1-1; possibly TRBD1 for D (5 bases). Between the trimmed V and J ends, which lost 2 bases and 0 bases, there was a span of 11 bases. This CDR3 spans 15 amino acids. The V gene's germline CDR1 is SGDLS and CDR2 YYNGEE. The CDR3 bases are TGTGCCAGCAGCGTTGGAGGGGAGATGAACACTGAAGCTTTCTTT. Translation gives CASSVGGEMNTEAFF.

The rearrangement uses TRBV19 and TRBJ1-2, with D maybe TRBD1 (5 bases). The CDR3 covers 11 residues. CDR1 and CDR2 (germline): LNHDA, SQIVND (reference sequence). V was clipped by 7 bases and J by 4 bases, with 7 bases between them. The CDR3 protein is CASNGAYGYTF. The CDR3 coding sequence is TGTGCCAGTAACGGGGCCTATGGCTACACCTTC.

This chain joins TRBV28 and TRBJ2-7, with no clear D. V was shortened by 8 bases and J by 2 bases, with 7 bases between the two germline ends. Germline CDR1 and CDR2: MDHEN and SYDVKM. The CDR3 sequence is 11 residues long. The DNA of the CDR3 is TGTGCCAGCGCTACGGCCTACGAGCAGTACTTC. Encoded protein: CASATAYEQYF.

The chain has TRBV28 and TRBJ1-1; D gene ambiguous. V lost 6 bases and J lost 5, with 16 bases in between. CDR1 is MDHEN, CDR2 SYDVKM, per germline. The CDR3 spans 14 residues. CDR3 sequence reads: CASRRPEGYTEAFF. The CDR3 bases are TGTGCCAGCAGACGCCCGGAAGGGTATACTGAAGCTTTCTTT.

The chain joins TRBV6-6 to TRBJ1-2; D is possibly TRBD1 (5 bases). V lost 2 bases, J lost 4 bases, and 11 bases lay in between. The CDR3 covers 14 residues. From germline, CDR1 is MNHNY and CDR2 SVGAGI (reference sequence). The CDR3, as DNA: TGTGCCAGCAGTTACGAGACAGTCAGCTATGGCTACACCTTC. The encoded protein is CASSYETVSYGYTF.

This clone came up a few times. CDR3 bases: TGTGCCAGTTCAGCGGGGGGGGAATTCGAGCAGTACTTC. Its protein product is CASSAGGEFEQYF. The rearrangement joins TRBV19 to TRBJ2-7; TRBD2 matches at 10 bases. J gave up 6 bases and V 8 bases, and 7 bases lay outside the gene matches. There are 13 residues in the CDR3. Germline V gene data show CDR1 as LNHDA and CDR2 as SQIVND (reference sequence).

This chain connects TRBV18 to TRBJ2-3; TRBD2 is a possible D gene (5 bases). CDR1 is KGHSH, CDR2 LQKENI, per germline. V dropped 4 bases and J dropped 4 bases, with 9 bases sitting between them. This CDR3 region has 13 residues. The CDR3: CASSLPGADTQYF. CDR3 sequence (DNA): TGTGCCAGCTCACTTCCCGGGGCAGATACGCAGTATTTT.

This chain uses TRBV30 with TRBJ1-1; a weak D match, TRBD1 (6 bases). The CDR3 is 11 amino acids. CDR1 is GTSNPN, CDR2 SVGIG, per germline (reference sequence). V lost 4 bases, J lost 8 bases, and 11 bases lay in between. This CDR3 is CAWNQGLEAFF. CDR3 in DNA: TGTGCCTGGAATCAGGGGCTCGAAGCTTTCTTT.

V gene TRBV7-2 combines with J gene TRBJ2-1; 7 bases are shared with TRBD1. The CDR3 is 13 amino acids. The trim removed 6 bases at V and 9 bases at J, leaving 8 bases unmatched. The germline gives CDR1 SGHTA, CDR2 FQGNSA. As DNA, the CDR3 is TGTGCCAGCAGTTTCCCACAGGGGTTTGAGCAGTTCTTC. Protein sequence: CASSFPQGFEQFF.

CDR3 residues: CASSSSSNQPQHF. In DNA, the CDR3 is TGTGCCAGCAGCTCATCTAGCAATCAGCCCCAGCATTTT. The V and J genes are TRBV7-8 and TRBJ1-5; D is uncertain. V lost 4 bases and J lost 0, with 4 bases in between. Germline values: CDR1 SGHVS, CDR2 FQNEAQ. This CDR3 has 13 amino acids. The whole variable domain, filled in from reference TRBV7-8 and TRBJ1-5, reads GAGVSQSPRYKVAKRGQDVALRCDPISGHVSLFWYQQALGQGPEFLTYFQNEAQLDKSGLPSDRFFAERPEGSVSTLKIQRTQQEDSAVYLCASSSSSNQPQHFGDGTRLSIL.

The gene calls are TRBV4-2 and TRBJ2-2, with TRBD1 identical over 7 bases. The CDR3 is 17 residues long. Germline trimming cut 4 bases from V and 0 bases from J; bases unmatched to any gene: 8. The germline gives CDR1 LGHNA, CDR2 YNFKEQ. In DNA form, the CDR3 reads TGTGCCAGCAGCCCCCGAAAGCAGGGGGCGAACACCGGGGAGCTGTTTTTT. It codes for CASSPRKQGANTGELFF.

This chain joins TRBV4-2 and TRBJ1-4; no clear D gene. Looked up from germline, CDR1 is LGHNA and CDR2 is YNFKEQ. This CDR3 is 15 amino acids long. The V end was cut by 1 base, the J end by 1 base, with 7 bases between. DNA for the CDR3: TGTGCCAGCAGCCAAGCGGATGGAACTAATGAAAAACTGTTTTTT. It codes for CASSQADGTNEKLFF.

The chain couples TRBV11-2 to TRBJ1-2, with D unresolved. The germline V gene encodes CDR1 SGHAT and CDR2 FQNNGV. The CDR3 sequence is 13 residues long. Between the trimmed V and J ends, which lost 1 base and 7 bases, there was a span of 10 bases. The CDR3 is CASSLAARIGYTF. In DNA, the CDR3 is TGTGCCAGCAGCTTAGCGGCCCGTATTGGCTACACCTTC.

The V call is TRBV7-9, the J call TRBJ1-2; D gene unclear. Per germline, CDR1 SEHNR and CDR2 FQNEAQ (reference sequence). V was trimmed by 4 bases and J by 0 bases, leaving 6 bases between them. CDR3 length: 13 amino acids. The CDR3 sequence: CASSSMSNYGYTF. The CDR3 nucleotides are TGTGCCAGCAGCTCTATGTCTAACTATGGCTACACCTTC.

This clone was recorded only once. The CDR3 loop is CASSGVGEANYGYTF. DNA for the CDR3: TGTGCCAGCAGCGGTGTGGGTGAGGCTAACTATGGCTACACCTTC. The chain combines TRBV11-2 with TRBJ1-2; D remains unclear. Germline loops: CDR1 SGHAT, CDR2 FQNNGV. V was trimmed by 5 bases and J by 0 bases, leaving 13 bases between them. The CDR3 runs to 15 residues.

In its sample, this clone was seen once. The chain employs TRBV7-9 and TRBJ2-5, with TRBD2 identical over 7 bases. Germline-derived CDR1 and CDR2 are SEHNR and FQNEAQ (reference sequence). The CDR3 has 13 amino acids. V was pared by 8 bases and J by 5 bases, with 8 bases of the junction left unmatched. CDR3 DNA: TGTGCCAGCCGCGGGGGTTCCGCCGAGACCCAGTACTTC. The encoded protein is CASRGGSAETQYF.

The gene calls are TRBV28 and TRBJ1-1; D is ambiguous. Trimming pared 7 bases from V and 0 bases from J, leaving 6 bases between. The CDR3 extends over 12 amino acids. Germline values: CDR1 MDHEN, CDR2 SYDVKM. Here the CDR3 reads CASTAVNTEAFF. In DNA, the CDR3 is TGTGCCAGCACGGCAGTGAACACTGAAGCTTTCTTT.